The clone carrying this TCR beta chain was detected ten times or more. Its target is unknown. This record belongs to a study of regulatory T cells in long-lasting Graves disease. Study observations and caveats: Public clonotype sharing was higher in persistent than newly diagnosed patients. Persistent disease samples used TRBV28, TRBJ1-2 and TRBJ2-5 preferentially.

Through Arm-PCR of CDR3 regions and iRepertoire HTBI primers, TCR beta libraries were built. In the original processing: Identified segments across samples numbered just over 60 TRBV and approximately 14 TRBJ. Each CDR3 protein is one row after TCRdb ran MiXCR on the multiplex PCR reads. Here the V and J calls rest on TCRdb's processing, not on the authors' analysis. The sample has about 430,000 distinct CDR3 sequences; around 20% are singletons. Time point specified: persistent/refractory GD, antithyroid drugs over 5 years with positive TRAb. The TCR library was prepared using RNA isolated from PBMCs. This CDR3 is 15 amino acids long. V lost 6 bases and J lost 2; bases outside the gene matches: 9.

The sequence derives from a female donor with Graves disease. The sample was peripheral blood mononuclear cells (PBMCs), taken when the disease was refractory, from a patient treated with antithyroid drugs. The gene calls are TRBV12-3 or TRBV12-4 and TRBJ2-7, with 8 bases identical to TRBD1. CDR3 nucleotides: TGTGCCAGCAGACCTGGGACAGGTGGACCCTACGAGCAGTACTTC. Translated: CASRPGTGGPYEQYF.